There are a few counts of the clone carrying this TCR beta chain. The data were obtained in a study of regulatory T cells in long-lasting Graves disease. Germline loops: CDR1 SQVTM, CDR2 ANQGSEA. Trimming left V 4 bases short and J 6 bases short, with 13 bases between. The CDR3 length is 12 residues. This sample's time point: newly diagnosed GD, antithyroid drugs for less than 3 months. Following extraction of RNA from PBMCs, that RNA was used to make the TCR library. Relying on iRepertoire HTBI primers and Arm-PCR of CDR3 regions, the team built TCR beta libraries. TCRdb re-called the multiplex PCR reads through MiXCR, storing one row per CDR3 protein. The sample shows under 800,000 distinct CDR3 sequences, under 20% of them seen only once. The same specimen was also included in a second study, on T cells in Graves' hyperthyroidism and ophthalmopathy.

This rearrangement joins TRBV29-1 to TRBJ2-7; D is possibly TRBD1 (5 bases). This sample comprised peripheral blood mononuclear cells (PBMCs), obtained at new diagnosis, from a patient treated with antithyroid drugs. This receptor was taken from a woman aged 25-40 years with Graves disease. In DNA form, the CDR3 reads TGCAGCGTTGGGTGGGGCTTTGGCGAGCAGTACTTC. It is translated as CSVGWGFGEQYF.